The sequence of this T cell receptor beta chain was determined in a study of glioma-infiltrating T cells after dendritic cell vaccination. The CDR3 is made up of 15 amino acids. In germline, CDR1 is SNHLY, CDR2 FYNNEI. Trimming pared 3 bases from V and 0 bases from J, leaving 8 bases between. Some clones are missing from TCRdb's copy, which holds only in-frame ones; the method was immunoSEQ multiplex PCR. The data contain around 62,000 clones, 75% to 90% of them singletons. The V gene is TRBV2, the J gene TRBJ1-4, with D tentatively TRBD1 (5 bases). The receptor's source is a human donor with glioblastoma. The material sequenced was blood, taken before dendritic cell vaccination. CDR3 amino acids: CASSETVATNEKLFF. The CDR3 coding sequence is TGTGCCAGCAGTGAGACAGTTGCAACTAATGAAAAACTGTTTTTT.